A single sample gave rise to the 5 T cell receptor beta chains below, sequenced in a study of blood T cell repertoires in COVID-19. Some clones are missing from TCRdb's copy, which holds only in-frame ones; the method was immunoSEQ multiplex PCR. The sample records 200,000 to 250,000 clones, about 87% being singletons. Material for sequencing was peripheral blood. The receptors shown here come from a man aged 30 to 39 with COVID-19, enrolled during active disease.

Written as DNA, the CDR3 is TGCGCCAGTAGGGTCCGGGACAGGGTTGACACTGAAGCTTTCTTT. This sequence encodes CASRVRDRVDTEAFF. This chain joins TRBV5-1 and TRBJ1-1; 9 bases are shared with TRBD1. The junction had 11 bases not matched to a gene; V was cut back by 8 bases and J by 3 bases. This CDR3 spans 15 amino acids. Germline-derived CDR1 and CDR2 are SGHRS and YFSETQ.

DNA for the CDR3: TGCAGCGTTGAACAAAAAGGCTACACCTTC. It specifies CSVEQKGYTF. This chain uses TRBV29-1 with TRBJ1-2, with D hard to call. The V and J ends lost 2 bases and 8 bases respectively, with 6 bases between them. Germline V gene sequence: CDR1 SQVTM, CDR2 ANQGSEA. The CDR3 covers 10 residues.

The chain has TRBV6-4 and TRBJ2-4, with TRBD2 matching 8 bases. In germline, CDR1 is MRHNA, CDR2 SNTAGT. V dropped 5 bases and J dropped 0; count of bases not matched to a gene: 3. There are 15 residues in the CDR3. The CDR3 DNA is TGTGCCAGCAGTTTAGCGGGACTAGCCAAAAACATTCAGTACTTC. Protein product: CASSLAGLAKNIQYF.

On this clone: This same CDR3 is encoded by further DNA sequences in the sample. CDR3 nucleotide sequence: TGTGCCAGCAGTTATTCATTCTATGGCTACACCTTC. Protein product: CASSYSFYGYTF. The chain uses TRBV6-2 or TRBV6-3 and TRBJ1-2; D not resolved. The CDR3 runs 12 residues. Deletions cut 3 bases from V and 4 bases from J, with 6 bases between. The germline V gene encodes CDR1 MNHEY and CDR2 SVGEGT.

The V call is TRBV11-1, the J call TRBJ1-1, with D perhaps matching TRBD1 (6 bases). The germline gives CDR1 SGHAT, CDR2 FQDESV (reference sequence). The V end lost 7 bases, the J end lost 1 base, and 13 bases lay between the germline ends. The length of the CDR3 is 14 residues. CDR3 sequence: CASIEDRTNTEAFF. CDR3 nucleotides: TGTGCCAGCATAGAGGACAGAACGAACACTGAAGCTTTCTTT.